This TCR beta chain was sequenced during a study of technical replicates of blood from a handful of donors. The repertoire was sequenced with immunoSEQ multiplex PCR; TCRdb's copy has only in-frame clones and lacks some. The table lists just over 55,000 clones, 93% of them singletons. Trimming removed 5 bases from V and 5 bases from J, with 15 bases in between. The germline CDR1 and CDR2 sequences are MNHEY and SMNVEV (reference sequence). The CDR3 has 14 amino acids. The TCR originated in a human donor in good health. Some clones in this sample may be carry-over from other donors' samples. Sequenced material: PBMCs. The V gene is TRBV27, the J gene TRBJ1-1; tentatively, D is TRBD1 (5 bases). CDR3 region: CASSPSRGWTEAFF. CDR3 coding DNA: TGTGCCAGCAGTCCCTCCCGGGGGTGGACTGAAGCTTTCTTT.